Detailed here is one TCR beta chain. Antigen: not known. This sample is drawn from a study of OX40 agonist ivuxolimab in advanced cancers. Overall study: Patients received intravenous ivuxolimab every 2 weeks at 0.01 to 10 mg/kg. Three patients got partial responses; one had hepatocellular carcinoma and two had cutaneous melanoma.

There are 14 residues in the CDR3. Trimming pared 4 bases from V and 4 bases from J, leaving 11 bases between. Germline V gene data show CDR1 as SGHRS and CDR2 as YFSETQ. Using immunoSEQ multiplex PCR, the repertoire was profiled, and TCRdb retains in-frame clones only, with some absent. The table lists tens of thousands of clones, about four fifths of them singletons. Study observations and caveats: Compared with CD4+, CD8+ T cells on average had more expanded clones.

The J gene is TRBJ2-2, the V gene TRBV5-1, with a tentative D call TRBD2 (5 bases). This clonotype originated in an adult with an advanced solid tumor such as melanoma, head and neck, liver or kidney cancer. This material consisted of CD4+ or CD8+ T cells sorted from blood, taken in a trial of the OX40 agonist ivuxolimab. The CDR3 is CASSPLGGTGELFF. DNA of the CDR3: TGCGCCAGCAGCCCCCTCGGAGGCACCGGGGAGCTGTTTTTT.